A single sample gave rise to the 21 T cell receptor beta chains below, sequenced in a study of blood T cell repertoires in COVID-19. Data came from immunoSEQ multiplex PCR; TCRdb stores just in-frame clones and leaves some out. Here the sample spans some 200,000 clones, more than 80% being singletons. Material: peripheral blood. All receptors come from a woman aged 60-70 years with acute or convalescent COVID-19.

The rearrangement links TRBV6-1 to TRBJ2-1, with 9 bases fitting TRBD2. V shed 2 bases and J 3 bases; nucleotides not matched to a gene: 5. CDR1 is MNHNS and CDR2 is SASEGT in the germline V gene. The CDR3 runs 16 residues. CDR3 protein: CASSEHSGGYYNEQFF. The CDR3 nucleotides read TGTGCCAGCAGTGAACATAGCGGGGGCTACTACAATGAGCAGTTCTTC.

V usage is TRBV6-5 and J usage is TRBJ2-1; D possibly corresponds to TRBD2 (6 bases). This CDR3 is built from 13 residues. V was cut by 6 bases and J by 10 bases, with 16 bases left in between. Germline-derived CDR1 and CDR2 are MNHEY and SVGAGI. CDR3 protein: CASSLISGREQFF. CDR3 coding DNA: TGTGCCAGCAGCCTAATTAGCGGCCGGGAGCAGTTCTTC.

In this sample, this clone turned up once. The chain has TRBV2 and TRBJ2-6, with D perhaps TRBD2 (6 bases). Trimming removed 1 base from V and 4 bases from J, with 14 bases in between. Germline V CDR1 and CDR2: SNHLY, FYNNEI. There are 17 residues in the CDR3. In DNA, the CDR3 is TGTGCCAGCAGTGAAGGCGGGACCAATTACGGGGCCAACGTCCTGACTTTC. Translation: CASSEGGTNYGANVLTF. Filled out from reference TRBV2 and TRBJ2-6, the complete variable domain reads EPEVTQTPSHQVTQMGQEVILRCVPISNHLYFYWYRQILGQKVEFLVSFYNNEISEKSEIFDDQFSVERPDGSNFTLKIRSTKLEDSAMYFCASSEGGTNYGANVLTFGAGSRLTVL.

The chain recombines TRBV5-8 with TRBJ2-5; 7 bases line up with TRBD1. The CDR3 totals 16 residues. V trimming: 0 bases; J trimming: 5 bases; junction bases outside the gene matches: 10. Germline loops: CDR1 SGHTS, CDR2 YDEGEE. The CDR3 is CASSLGTGVGEETQYF. In nucleotides, the CDR3 is TGTGCCAGCAGCTTGGGAACAGGGGTTGGCGAGGAGACCCAGTACTTC.

J is TRBJ2-5 and V is TRBV10-1; D remains ambiguous. The CDR3 covers 15 residues. From germline, CDR1 is WNHNN and CDR2 SYGVQD (reference sequence). The V and J ends lost 6 bases and 1 base respectively, with 15 bases between them. The CDR3 loop reads CASSGGPEGQETQYF. The CDR3 nucleotides read TGCGCCAGCAGCGGTGGGCCTGAAGGCCAAGAGACCCAGTACTTC.

The chain has TRBV6-5 and TRBJ2-1; no clear D. Germline values: CDR1 MNHEY, CDR2 SVGAGI. The CDR3 spans 12 residues. Trimming removed 0 bases from V and 10 bases from J, with 7 bases in between. This chain's CDR3 is CASSYSATEQFF. CDR3 nucleotide sequence: TGTGCCAGCAGTTACTCTGCGACAGAGCAGTTCTTC.

The chain combines TRBV28 with TRBJ1-1, with 9 bases identical to TRBD1. Germline V CDR1 and CDR2: MDHEN, SYDVKM. Trimming cost V 4 bases and J 6 bases; bases outside gene matches: 9. This CDR3 spans 15 amino acids. CDR3 in amino acids: CASSSPLGQGAEAFF. For the CDR3, the DNA is TGTGCCAGCAGTTCCCCCCTGGGACAGGGCGCTGAAGCTTTCTTT. The whole variable domain, remainder taken from reference TRBV28 and TRBJ1-1, is DVKVTQSSRYLVKRTGEKVFLECVQDMDHENMFWYRQDPGLGLRLIYFSYDVKMKEKGDIPEGYSVSREKKERFSLILESASTNQTSMYLCASSSPLGQGAEAFFGQGTRLTVV.

This clone was observed once. The chain uses TRBV3-1 (or the pseudogene TRBV3-2) and TRBJ2-1, with D possibly being TRBD1 (6 bases). The CDR3 is 19 residues long. V lost 0 bases and J lost 5, with 23 bases in between. The germline V gene encodes CDR1 LGHDT and CDR2 YNNKEL (reference sequence). DNA of the CDR3: TGTGCCAGCAGCCAAGAAGGCGGTAGGGGGTCTCAAGATCACAATGAGCAGTTCTTC. Its protein is CASSQEGGRGSQDHNEQFF.

The chain couples TRBV5-5 to TRBJ1-2; TRBD1 is a possible D gene (6 bases). Per germline, CDR1 SGHKS and CDR2 YYEKEE (reference sequence). The CDR3 loop spans 12 amino acids. Trimming stripped 4 bases from V and 5 bases from J, with 9 bases between. CDR3 sequence: CASSNGQYGYTF. CDR3 nucleotide sequence: TGTGCCAGCAGCAACGGACAGTATGGCTACACCTTC.

Regarding this clone: Other nucleotide sequences in the sample specify the same CDR3. This sequence joins TRBV3-1 (or the pseudogene TRBV3-2) and TRBJ1-3; D is unresolved. This CDR3 is 15 amino acids long. The ends were cut back, 1 base at V and 0 bases at J, with 7 bases in the middle. CDR1 is LGHDT, CDR2 YNNKEL, per germline (reference sequence). The DNA of the CDR3 is TGTGCCAGCAGCCAAGTAGTCCACTCTGGAAACACCATATATTTT. Protein: CASSQVVHSGNTIYF.

In this sample, this clone turned up many times. The genes are TRBV3-1 (or the pseudogene TRBV3-2) and TRBJ1-1; a possible D gene is TRBD1 (5 bases). V lost 4 bases, J lost 1 base, and 13 bases lay in between. The CDR3 has 15 amino acids. Germline V gene data show CDR1 as LGHDT and CDR2 as YNNKEL (reference sequence). The CDR3 DNA reads TGTGCCAGCAGCCCAGGGTTTCCTTCGAACACTGAAGCTTTCTTT. Amino acid sequence: CASSPGFPSNTEAFF.

The chain has TRBV18 and TRBJ1-5, with a possible D match to TRBD1 (6 bases). V dropped 6 bases and J dropped 1 base, with 13 bases sitting between them. Per the germline V gene, CDR1 is KGHSH and CDR2 is LQKENI. This CDR3 has 15 residues. In DNA form, the CDR3 reads TGTGCCAGCTCCCCATTTGGACAGAGCAATCAGCCCCAGCATTTT. It yields the protein CASSPFGQSNQPQHF.

This clone was observed a single time. The chain carries TRBV6-5 and TRBJ1-2, with D possibly TRBD1 on 5 matching bases. Germline V CDR1 and CDR2: MNHEY, SVGAGI. The V end was cut by 6 bases, the J end by 4 bases, with 12 bases between. The CDR3 runs to 13 residues. The CDR3 nucleotides read TGTGCCAGCAGCCCGGACATCAGCTATGGCTACACCTTC. Amino acid sequence: CASSPDISYGYTF.

The chain combines TRBV5-4 with TRBJ2-7; 10 nucleotides align to TRBD2. Germline values: CDR1 SGHNT, CDR2 YYREEE (reference sequence). CDR3 length equals 14 residues. After removal of 3 bases from V and 6 bases from J, the junction contained 6 bases not matched to a gene. CDR3 coding DNA: TGTGCCAGCAGCTCGGCTAGCGGGAGTGGCGAGCAGTACTTC. This encodes CASSSASGSGEQYF.

The chain employs TRBV28 and TRBJ1-1; D gene unclear. In germline, CDR1 is MDHEN, CDR2 SYDVKM. V dropped 5 bases and J dropped 0 bases, with 22 bases sitting between them. The length of the CDR3 is 18 residues. The CDR3 here is CASSQLTFQGLMNTEAFF. The CDR3 DNA reads as TGTGCCAGCAGTCAACTTACTTTCCAAGGACTCATGAACACTGAAGCTTTCTTT.

The CDR3 DNA is TGTGCCAGCAGCACACTAAATGAAGCTTTCTTT. Amino acids: CASSTLNEAFF. The chain recombines TRBV13 with TRBJ1-1, with D unclear. Trimming pared 5 bases from V and 7 bases from J, leaving 8 bases between. From germline, CDR1 is PRHDT and CDR2 FYEKMQ (reference sequence). The CDR3 is made up of 11 amino acids.

This chain joins TRBV30 and TRBJ1-2; TRBD1 matches at 7 bases. Germline loops: CDR1 GTSNPN, CDR2 SVGIG (reference sequence). J lost 2 bases, V lost 2 bases, and 5 bases had no gene match. The CDR3 loop spans 14 amino acids. CDR3 region: CAWSRDRFNYGYTF. The CDR3 nucleotides read TGTGCCTGGAGTCGGGACAGATTCAACTATGGCTACACCTTC.

CDR3 sequence reads: CASSLGRSQSQYF. The CDR3 coding sequence is TGTGCCAGCAGCTTGGGCAGGTCCCAGTCGCAGTACTTC. V usage is TRBV13 and J usage is TRBJ2-7; no definite D call. Germline-derived CDR1 and CDR2 are PRHDT and FYEKMQ (reference sequence). The V and J ends lost 3 bases and 9 bases respectively, with 15 bases between them. This CDR3 comprises 13 residues.

This chain connects TRBV5-1 to TRBJ2-1, with a possible D match to TRBD1 (6 bases). The germline CDR1 and CDR2 sequences are SGHRS and YFSETQ. V gave up 2 bases and J gave up 10 bases, with 22 bases separating them. The CDR3 has 16 amino acids. CDR3 amino acids: CASSFARGGYTGEQFF. CDR3 coding DNA: TGCGCCAGCAGCTTCGCCCGAGGGGGATACACAGGGGAGCAGTTCTTC.

The chain is built from TRBV19 and TRBJ2-1, with D possibly TRBD1 on 6 matching bases. CDR1 is LNHDA, CDR2 SQIVND, per germline (reference sequence). The ends were cut back, 8 bases at V and 4 bases at J, with 12 bases in the middle. The length of the CDR3 is 13 residues. The CDR3 region is CASASGQYNEQFF. The CDR3 DNA sequence: TGTGCCAGTGCCTCTGGACAGTACAATGAGCAGTTCTTC.

This rearrangement joins TRBV24-1 to TRBJ1-2, with 10 bases aligning to TRBD1. The germline gives CDR1 KGHDR, CDR2 SFDVKD. Trimming at V came to 4 bases and at J to 4 bases, leaving 11 bases not matched to a gene. CDR3 length: 17 residues. The CDR3 protein is CATSDTFMTGGFYGYTF. CDR3 DNA sequence: TGTGCCACCAGTGACACCTTCATGACAGGGGGCTTCTATGGCTACACCTTC.